This T cell receptor beta chain is drawn from a study of memory CD4+ T cells and cytomegalovirus serostatus. Study-wide context: Donors were healthy Belgian adults, 8 to 10 CMV seropositive and 20 to 25 seronegative.

Original analysis: Out-of-frame sequences were removed, leaving a few million distinct TCRbeta sequences. Profiled with immunoSEQ multiplex PCR; TCRdb holds only in-frame clones, not every one. V and J calls and clone size are copied from that table; D and trimming were computed from the DNA. Of roughly 45,000 clones detected, roughly 78% appear once; the ten largest clones hold around 0.77%. Trimming shortened V by 1 base and J by 0 bases, and 12 bases separated the two germline ends. The CDR3 consists of 16 residues. Germline lookup yields CDR1 LNHDA and CDR2 SQIVND (reference sequence). Comment on this clone: What it binds is unknown.

The sort gate was single viable CD3+CD4+CD8-CD45RO+ cells for memory CD4+ T cells. Study-wide results and limits: Of more than 150 reported CMV TCRbeta sequences, 67 were found in memory CD4+ repertoires.

This receptor was obtained from an adult in good health and CMV-seronegative. Input material: memory CD4+ T cells from blood. This chain joins TRBV19 and TRBJ1-2; tentative D call: TRBD1 (6 bases). CDR3 sequence (DNA): TGTGCCAGTAGTATAGTCGTGGACAGTTCTAACTATGGCTACACCTTC. Translation: CASSIVVDSSNYGYTF.